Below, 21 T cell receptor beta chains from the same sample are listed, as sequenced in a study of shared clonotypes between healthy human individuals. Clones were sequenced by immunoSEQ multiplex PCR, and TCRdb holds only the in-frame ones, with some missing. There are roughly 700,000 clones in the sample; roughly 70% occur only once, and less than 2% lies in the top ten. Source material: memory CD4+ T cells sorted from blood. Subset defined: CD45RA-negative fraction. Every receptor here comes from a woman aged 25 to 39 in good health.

The CDR3 bases are TGTGCCAGCAGCGGGTTGGCGGGAGGCTCCTACGAGCAGTACTTC. This encodes CASSGLAGGSYEQYF. The J gene is TRBJ2-7, the V gene TRBV25-1, with 8 bases aligning to TRBD2. From germline, CDR1 is MGHDK and CDR2 SYGVNS. V dropped 6 bases and J dropped 0; count of bases not matched to a gene: 7. The CDR3 spans 15 residues.

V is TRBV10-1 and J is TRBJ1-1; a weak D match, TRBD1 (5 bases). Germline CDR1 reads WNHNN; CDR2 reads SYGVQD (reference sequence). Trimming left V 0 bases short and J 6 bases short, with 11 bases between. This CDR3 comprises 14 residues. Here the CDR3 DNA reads TGCGCCAGCAGTGAGTCGGGGGTTTTGGCTGAAGCTTTCTTT. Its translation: CASSESGVLAEAFF.

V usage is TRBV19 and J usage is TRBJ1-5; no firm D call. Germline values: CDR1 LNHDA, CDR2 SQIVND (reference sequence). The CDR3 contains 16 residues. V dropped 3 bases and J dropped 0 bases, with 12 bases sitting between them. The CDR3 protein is CASSMTGSYSNQPQHF. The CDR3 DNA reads TGTGCCAGTAGTATGACGGGCAGTTATAGCAATCAGCCCCAGCATTTT.

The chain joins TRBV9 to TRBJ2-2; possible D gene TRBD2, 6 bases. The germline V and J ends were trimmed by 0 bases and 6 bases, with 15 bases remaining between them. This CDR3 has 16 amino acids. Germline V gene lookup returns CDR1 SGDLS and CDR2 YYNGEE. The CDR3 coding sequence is TGTGCCAGCAGCGTAGTCCCTAGCGCGGGGTCCGGGGAGCTGTTTTTT. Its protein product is CASSVVPSAGSGELFF.

The CDR3 protein is CASSEVHQGYEQYF. The DNA for the CDR3 is TGTGCCAGCAGTGAAGTTCACCAGGGCTACGAGCAGTACTTC. The chain recombines TRBV6-1 with TRBJ2-7; maybe TRBD1 (5 bases). The CDR3 is made up of 14 amino acids. CDR1 MNHNS and CDR2 SASEGT come from the germline V gene. Trimming took off 1 base at V and 3 bases at J, with 10 bases between the two ends.

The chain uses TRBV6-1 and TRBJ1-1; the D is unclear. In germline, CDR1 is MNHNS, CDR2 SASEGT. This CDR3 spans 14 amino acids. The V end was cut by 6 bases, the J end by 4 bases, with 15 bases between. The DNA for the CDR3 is TGTGCCAGCAGCCCGGACCGGGCCTCCACTGAAGCTTTCTTT. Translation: CASSPDRASTEAFF.

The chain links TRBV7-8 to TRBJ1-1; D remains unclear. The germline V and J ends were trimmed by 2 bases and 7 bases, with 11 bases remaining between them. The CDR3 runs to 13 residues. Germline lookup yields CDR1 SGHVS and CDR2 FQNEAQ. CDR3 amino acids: CASSLIRTGEAFF. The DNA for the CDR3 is TGTGCCAGCAGCTTAATTAGAACGGGTGAAGCTTTCTTT. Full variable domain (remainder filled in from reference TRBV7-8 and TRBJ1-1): GAGVSQSPRYKVAKRGQDVALRCDPISGHVSLFWYQQALGQGPEFLTYFQNEAQLDKSGLPSDRFFAERPEGSVSTLKIQRTQQEDSAVYLCASSLIRTGEAFFGQGTRLTVV.

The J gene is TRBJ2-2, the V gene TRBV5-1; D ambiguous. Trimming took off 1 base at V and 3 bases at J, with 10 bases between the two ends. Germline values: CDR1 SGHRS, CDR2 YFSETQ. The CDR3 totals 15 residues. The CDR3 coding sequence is TGCGCCAGCAGCTTGCTCGCAGACTACACCGGGGAGCTGTTTTTT. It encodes CASSLLADYTGELFF.

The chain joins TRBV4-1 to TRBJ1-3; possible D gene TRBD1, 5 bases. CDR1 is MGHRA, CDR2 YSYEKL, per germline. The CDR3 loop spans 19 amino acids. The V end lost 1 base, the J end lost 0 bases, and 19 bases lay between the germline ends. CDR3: CASSQGGPGGSSSGNTIYF. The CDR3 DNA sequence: TGCGCCAGCAGCCAAGGAGGGCCGGGGGGATCAAGCTCTGGAAACACCATATATTTT.

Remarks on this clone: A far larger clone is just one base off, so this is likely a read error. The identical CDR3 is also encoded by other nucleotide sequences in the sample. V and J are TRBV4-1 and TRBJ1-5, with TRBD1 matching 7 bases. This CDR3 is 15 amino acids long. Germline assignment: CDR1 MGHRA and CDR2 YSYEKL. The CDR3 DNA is TGTGCCAGCAGCCGCGGGACAGTTAGCAATCAGCCCCAGCATTTT. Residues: CASSRGTVSNQPQHF.

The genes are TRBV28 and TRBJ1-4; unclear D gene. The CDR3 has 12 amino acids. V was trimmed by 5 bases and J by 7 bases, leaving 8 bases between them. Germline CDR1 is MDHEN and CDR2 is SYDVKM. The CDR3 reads CASSAWPEKLFF. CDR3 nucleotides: TGTGCCAGCAGTGCGTGGCCTGAAAAACTGTTTTTT.

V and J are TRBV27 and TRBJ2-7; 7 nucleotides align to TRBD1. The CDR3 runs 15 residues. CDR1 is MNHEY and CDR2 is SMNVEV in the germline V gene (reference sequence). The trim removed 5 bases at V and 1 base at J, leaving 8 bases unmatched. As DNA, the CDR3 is TGTGCCAGCAGTATACAGGGGTGGGCATCCTACGAGCAGTACTTC. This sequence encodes CASSIQGWASYEQYF.

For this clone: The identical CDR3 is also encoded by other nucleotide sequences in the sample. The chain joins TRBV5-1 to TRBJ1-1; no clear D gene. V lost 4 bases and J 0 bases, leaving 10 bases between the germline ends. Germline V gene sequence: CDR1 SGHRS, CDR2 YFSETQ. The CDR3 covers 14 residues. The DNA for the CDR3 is TGCGCCAGCAGCCCGGGAGTTATGAACACTGAAGCTTTCTTT. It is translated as CASSPGVMNTEAFF.

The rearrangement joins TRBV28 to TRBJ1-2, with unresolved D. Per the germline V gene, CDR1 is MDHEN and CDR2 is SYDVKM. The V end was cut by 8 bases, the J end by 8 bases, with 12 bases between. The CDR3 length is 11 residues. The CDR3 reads CASGLDGGYTF. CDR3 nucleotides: TGTGCCAGCGGCCTCGATGGGGGCTACACCTTC.

The CDR3: CASSLGPVETQYF. CDR3 nucleotides: TGCGCCAGCAGCTTAGGACCGGTAGAGACCCAGTACTTC. The chain carries TRBV5-1 and TRBJ2-5, with no clear D. The V gene's germline CDR1 is SGHRS and CDR2 YFSETQ. Trimming stripped 2 bases from V and 4 bases from J, with 9 bases between. This CDR3 is 13 amino acids long.

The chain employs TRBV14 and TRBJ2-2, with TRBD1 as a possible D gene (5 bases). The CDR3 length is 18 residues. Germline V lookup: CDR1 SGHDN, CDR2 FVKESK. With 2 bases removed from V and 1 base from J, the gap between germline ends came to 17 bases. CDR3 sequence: CASSQISYHRRNTGELFF. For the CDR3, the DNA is TGTGCCAGCAGCCAAATATCCTATCACAGGAGGAACACCGGGGAGCTGTTTTTT.

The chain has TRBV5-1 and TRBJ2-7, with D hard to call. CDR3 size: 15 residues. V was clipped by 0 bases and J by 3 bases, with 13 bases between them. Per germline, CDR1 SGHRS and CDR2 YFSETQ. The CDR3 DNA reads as TGCGCCAGCAGCTTGGTGGCTGCTGGAAACTACGAGCAGTACTTC. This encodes CASSLVAAGNYEQYF.

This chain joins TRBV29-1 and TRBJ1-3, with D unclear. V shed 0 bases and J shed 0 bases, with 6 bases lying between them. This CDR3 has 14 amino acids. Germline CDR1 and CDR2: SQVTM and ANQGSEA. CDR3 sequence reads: CSVEDSISGNTIYF. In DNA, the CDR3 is TGCAGCGTTGAAGATTCGATCTCTGGAAACACCATATATTTT.

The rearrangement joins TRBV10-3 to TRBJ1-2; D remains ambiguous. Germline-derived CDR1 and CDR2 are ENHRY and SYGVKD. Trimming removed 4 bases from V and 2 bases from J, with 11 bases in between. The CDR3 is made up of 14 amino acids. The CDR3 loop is CAISGDQTNYGYTF. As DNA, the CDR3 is TGTGCCATCAGTGGAGACCAGACCAACTATGGCTACACCTTC.

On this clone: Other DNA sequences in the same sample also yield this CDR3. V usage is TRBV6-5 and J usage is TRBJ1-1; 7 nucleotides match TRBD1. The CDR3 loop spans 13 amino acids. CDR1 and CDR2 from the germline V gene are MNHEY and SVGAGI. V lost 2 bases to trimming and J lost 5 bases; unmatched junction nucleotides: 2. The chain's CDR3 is CASSYNRGTEAFF. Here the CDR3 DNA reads TGTGCCAGCAGTTACAACAGGGGAACTGAAGCTTTCTTT.

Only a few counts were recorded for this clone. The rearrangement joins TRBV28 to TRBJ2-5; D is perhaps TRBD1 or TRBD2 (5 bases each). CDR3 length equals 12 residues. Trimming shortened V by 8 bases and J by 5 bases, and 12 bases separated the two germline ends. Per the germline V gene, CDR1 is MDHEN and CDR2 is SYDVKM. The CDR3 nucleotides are TGTGCCAGCGGGACCCGGTTGGAGACCCAGTACTTC. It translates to CASGTRLETQYF.